What follows describes a single T cell receptor beta chain. The antigen this receptor binds is unknown. Base qualities are not at hand, and no much larger clone is one base apart. TCRbeta CDR3 regions were amplified from genomic DNA by means of the immunoSEQ Assay, a bias-controlled multiplex PCR. Per the original workflow: The number of nucleated cells in each sample was estimated from the amplification of reference gene primers within the assay. To quantify the absolute abundance of each unique TCRbeta CDR3 rearrangement, sequence reads were collapsed and filtered. For each sample, productive Simpson clonality was calculated as the square root of Simpson's diversity index across productive rearrangements. TCRdb's version of the immuneACCESS table is confined to in-frame rearrangements and falls short of the full clone set. An unresolved V gene accounts for under half of the shortfall where checked; the remainder is of unknown origin. V and J calls plus clone size are reproduced from that table; the DNA served to infer D and trimming. Across this sample there are fewer than 150,000 clones, with around 89% seen only once. Approximately 11% of the sample belongs to the ten largest clones.

The CDR3, from cysteine to phenylalanine, totals 15 residues. Only the CDR3 DNA is retained, 45 bases long and in frame from the first base. From the germline V gene, CDR1 is LGHNA and CDR2 is YSLEER. Relative to germline, V is 2 bases shorter and J is 4 bases shorter, with 14 bases between their ends. These data originate in a study of blood T cell repertoires in COVID-19 (dated by TCRdb to about 2020). Background for the entire study: Samples covering the acute and convalescent phases of COVID-19 were provided by collaborators in the United States, Italy and Spain. The repertoires were released in a freely available public database meant as a resource for research on the immune response to SARS-CoV-2. Subjects who had been exposed to COVID-19, were actively infected with it, or had recovered from it provided the deeply sampled blood TCRbeta repertoires that made up the dataset. Where HLA class I and class II types were available, the types were taken from metadata supplied by the sample provider, not from assay-based typing. Samples were obtained from the ongoing ImmuneRACE study (first 160 participants) and from 1,000 to 1,500 subjects provided by 6 global collaborators. Nearly every sample came with metadata listing a de-identified subject ID, COVID-19 status, age in years and sex. The prospective study material was composed of cDNA or gDNA derived from T cells, B-cell-depleted T cells, or PBMCs.

The paper's findings and limits, for the study overall: Clinical and demographic metadata were provided uncurated, with the amount varying by source and participant.

Collaborating institutions collected whole blood in K2EDTA tubes following their own protocols. For TCRbeta analysis, collaborator samples were shipped as frozen whole blood, as isolated PBMCs, or as DNA extracted from either sample type. The chain is encoded by TRBV4-3 joined to TRBJ1-2; the D gene is not confidently resolved. The receptor's source is a woman aged 80 or over with acute or convalescent COVID-19. The sequencing input was peripheral blood. The CDR3 reads as follows: CASSQNREPGYGYTF. The nucleotides are TGCGCCAGCAGCCAAAACCGGGAACCGGGCTATGGCTACACCTTC.